Listed here are 14 T cell receptor beta chains from one sample, sequenced in a study of monozygotic twins with inflammatory bowel disease. TCRdb reprocessed the 5' RACE reads, keeping one entry per CDR3 protein, no DNA. The table lists more than 350,000 distinct CDR3 sequences. The specimen sequenced was blood. The origin of the receptors is a human donor with ulcerative colitis or Crohn's disease, or a healthy co-twin of an affected twin (not recorded which).

This rearrangement joins TRBV20-1 to TRBJ1-3. CDR1 and CDR2 from the germline V gene are DFQATT and SNEGSKA (reference sequence). The CDR3 is made up of 11 amino acids. CDR3 loop: CSANTGNTIYF.

The CDR3 reads CACRDNVYEQYF. The chain uses TRBV23-1 and TRBJ2-7; TCRdb's D call of TRBD1 is untestable without DNA. TRBV23-1 is given ORF status, its function remaining uncertain. The CDR3 contains 12 residues.

This rearrangement joins TRBV5-1 to TRBJ2-2; TCRdb's assignment of TRBD1 cannot be checked, as there is no DNA. Germline V lookup: CDR1 SGHRS, CDR2 YFSETQ. CDR3 length equals 16 residues. The CDR3 protein is CASSLMAGTNTGELFF.

The CDR3 reads CASSISRGRETQYF. The V gene is TRBV5-1, the J gene TRBJ2-5; TCRdb selects TRBD1, and the lack of DNA leaves this call unchecked. Germline loops: CDR1 SGHRS, CDR2 YFSETQ. The CDR3 has 14 amino acids.

This chain links TRBV19 with TRBJ1-5. CDR1 and CDR2 (germline): LNHDA, SQIVND (reference sequence). The CDR3 loop spans 15 amino acids. Here the CDR3 reads CASLSRGDSNQPQHF.

Here the CDR3 reads CASRIPGFRQPQHF. This rearrangement joins TRBV28 to TRBJ1-5; TCRdb calls TRBD1, which cannot be checked without DNA. The CDR3 totals 14 residues. Germline CDR1 and CDR2: MDHEN and SYDVKM.

The CDR3 here is CASSLDRSGANVLTF. The chain couples TRBV5-1 to TRBJ2-6. The CDR3 sequence is 15 residues long. Germline V lookup: CDR1 SGHRS, CDR2 YFSETQ.

This chain links TRBV5-1 with TRBJ2-5. CDR1 is SGHRS and CDR2 is YFSETQ in the germline V gene. The CDR3 contains 14 residues. This CDR3 is CASNNGQTQETQYF. The full variable domain, in which reference TRBV5-1 and TRBJ2-5 provide the parts outside the CDR3, is KAGVTQTPRYLIKTRGQQVTLSCSPISGHRSVSWYQQTPGQGLQFLFEYFSETQRNKGNFPGRFSGRQFSNSRSEMNVSTLELGDSALYLCASNNGQTQETQYFGPGTRLLVL.

The V call is TRBV15, the J call TRBJ2-1; TCRdb's D gene call, TRBD2, goes unchecked for lack of DNA. The CDR3 consists of 14 residues. The germline gives CDR1 LNHNV, CDR2 YYDKDF (reference sequence). Here the CDR3 reads CATSTPPISYEQFF.

The chain joins TRBV19 to TRBJ1-4; there is no DNA to check the TCRdb D call of TRBD1. CDR1 LNHDA and CDR2 SQIVND come from the germline V gene (reference sequence). The CDR3 covers 14 residues. CDR3 sequence: CASSIDAGEEKLFF. Full variable domain (rest looked up from reference TRBV19 and TRBJ1-4): DGGITQSPKYLFRKEGQNVTLSCEQNLNHDAMYWYRQDPGQGLRLIYYSQIVNDFQKGDIAEGYSVSREKKESFPLTVTSAQKNPTAFYLCASSIDAGEEKLFFGSGTQLSVL.

This chain's CDR3 is CASSLWGGNQPQHF. This sequence joins TRBV28 and TRBJ1-5; TCRdb reports TRBD1, a call that lacks DNA to check it against. Germline V lookup: CDR1 MDHEN, CDR2 SYDVKM. The CDR3 is 14 amino acids.

The chain is built from TRBV19 and TRBJ1-2; absent DNA, TCRdb's TRBD1 call cannot be checked. Germline CDR1 and CDR2: LNHDA and SQIVND (reference sequence). This CDR3 has 16 amino acids. This CDR3 is CASSIGGTGAGYGYTF.

The chain links TRBV12-3 or TRBV12-4 to TRBJ1-4; as DNA is missing, the TRBD1 call by TCRdb cannot be tested. The CDR3 covers 14 residues. CDR3 sequence: CASTPGLFVGKLFF.

The gene calls are TRBV20-1 and TRBJ2-3. Germline CDR1 and CDR2: DFQATT and SNEGSKA (reference sequence). CDR3 length: 11 residues. The CDR3 loop reads CSASVTDTQYF.